The 21 T cell receptor beta chains given below trace back to one sample, sequenced in a study of OX40 agonist ivuxolimab in advanced cancers. Sequenced by immunoSEQ multiplex PCR; TCRdb stores in-frame clones only, minus some. Among about 35,000 clones listed, under 85% were seen once. The sample was CD4+ or CD8+ T cells sorted from blood, taken in a trial of the OX40 agonist ivuxolimab. The receptors shown here come from an adult with an advanced solid tumor such as melanoma, head and neck, liver or kidney cancer.

The CDR3 loop reads CAISPASTDTQYF. The CDR3 bases are TGTGCCATCAGTCCCGCTAGCACAGATACGCAGTATTTT. The chain has TRBV10-3 and TRBJ2-3; D remains unclear. Trimming cost V 5 bases and J 0 bases, with 6 bases left between them. This CDR3 region has 13 residues. Germline CDR1 and CDR2: ENHRY and SYGVKD.

The chain has TRBV7-9 and TRBJ2-5; TRBD2 matches 12 bases. Germline V CDR1 and CDR2: SEHNR, FQNEAQ (reference sequence). The ends lost 4 bases at V and 9 bases at J; junction bases unmatched: 9. The CDR3 consists of 15 residues. For the CDR3, the DNA is TGTGCCAGCAGCTCTTCTAGCGGGGGGGCCTCGGCCCAGTACTTC. Its protein product is CASSSSSGGASAQYF.

The V call is TRBV19, the J call TRBJ2-7, with D tentatively TRBD1 (6 bases). CDR1 LNHDA and CDR2 SQIVND come from the germline V gene (reference sequence). Trimming shortened V by 8 bases and J by 4 bases, and 15 bases separated the two germline ends. The length of the CDR3 is 13 residues. Written as DNA, the CDR3 is TGTGCCAGTGCAAATCAGGGGTTTTACGAGCAGTACTTC. Its protein product is CASANQGFYEQYF.

The chain recombines TRBV4-2 with TRBJ1-1, with TRBD1 matching over 9 bases. Germline V gene sequence: CDR1 LGHNA, CDR2 YNFKEQ. With V trimmed by 4 bases and J by 6 bases, 9 bases remained unmatched. This CDR3 region has 15 residues. The DNA of the CDR3 is TGTGCCAGCAGCCCGACACGGACAGGGGCTTCTGAAGCTTTCTTT. It codes for CASSPTRTGASEAFF.

The V call is TRBV5-1, the J call TRBJ1-2, with a possible D match to TRBD1 (5 bases). The CDR3 spans 13 residues. Trimming cost V 4 bases and J 3 bases, with 10 bases left between them. CDR1 SGHRS and CDR2 YFSETQ come from the germline V gene. CDR3 bases: TGCGCCAGCAGCGATAGGGGCGACTATGGCTACACCTTC. Translation: CASSDRGDYGYTF. Full variable domain (remainder filled in from reference TRBV5-1 and TRBJ1-2): KAGVTQTPRYLIKTRGQQVTLSCSPISGHRSVSWYQQTPGQGLQFLFEYFSETQRNKGNFPGRFSGRQFSNSRSEMNVSTLELGDSALYLCASSDRGDYGYTFGSGTRLTVV.

This chain connects TRBV7-9 to TRBJ2-5; 11 nucleotides line up with TRBD1. CDR1 and CDR2 from the germline V gene are SEHNR and FQNEAQ (reference sequence). The ends lost 1 base at V and 3 bases at J; junction bases unmatched: 4. CDR3 length: 16 amino acids. In nucleotides, the CDR3 is TGTGCCAGCAGCTTAGGGACAGGGGGCAGTGAAGAGACCCAGTACTTC. Translating gives CASSLGTGGSEETQYF. Variable domain in full (rest from reference TRBV7-9 and TRBJ2-5): DTGVSQNPRHKITKRGQNVTFRCDPISEHNRLYWYRQTLGQGPEFLTYFQNEAQLEKSRLLSDRFSAERPKGSFSTLEIQRTEQGDSAMYLCASSLGTGGSEETQYFGPGTRLLVL.

The chain couples TRBV2 to TRBJ1-1, with 8 nucleotides matching TRBD1. V was clipped by 8 bases and J by 3 bases; unmatched bases: 5. Germline-derived CDR1 and CDR2 are SNHLY and FYNNEI. The CDR3 runs to 13 residues. The DNA of the CDR3 is TGTGCCAGCTGTAAGACAGGGGACACTGAAGCTTTCTTT. Protein product: CASCKTGDTEAFF. Using reference TRBV2 and TRBJ1-1 for the parts outside the CDR3, the full variable domain is EPEVTQTPSHQVTQMGQEVILRCVPISNHLYFYWYRQILGQKVEFLVSFYNNEISEKSEIFDDQFSVERPDGSNFTLKIRSTKLEDSAMYFCASCKTGDTEAFFGQGTRLTVV.

This chain joins TRBV9 and TRBJ2-2; 8 nucleotides line up with TRBD2. This CDR3 region has 16 residues. Germline loops: CDR1 SGDLS, CDR2 YYNGEE. The J segment lost 1 base and the V segment lost 0 bases, leaving 2 bases of the junction unmatched. Here the CDR3 DNA reads TGTGCCAGCAGCGTAGGACTAGCGATGAACACCGGGGAGCTGTTTTTT. Translated, it gives CASSVGLAMNTGELFF.

This clone appeared once. V gene TRBV5-8 combines with J gene TRBJ2-7; D remains unclear. This CDR3 region has 14 residues. Deletions cut 4 bases from V and 3 bases from J, with 14 bases between. Germline lookup yields CDR1 SGHTS and CDR2 YDEGEE. The CDR3: CASSNLGRGYEQYF. CDR3 coding DNA: TGTGCCAGCAGCAACCTAGGACGAGGCTACGAGCAGTACTTC. Full variable domain (rest looked up from reference TRBV5-8 and TRBJ2-7): EAGVTQSPTHLIKTRGQQATLRCSPISGHTSVYWYQQALGLGLQFLLWYDEGEERNRGNFPPRFSGRQFPNYSSELNVNALELEDSALYLCASSNLGRGYEQYFGPGTRLTVT.

By sample fraction, this clone is medium-sized. The chain couples TRBV19 to TRBJ2-6; maybe TRBD1 (6 bases). The length of the CDR3 is 16 residues. In germline, CDR1 is LNHDA, CDR2 SQIVND (reference sequence). V gave up 5 bases and J gave up 0 bases, with 11 bases separating them. CDR3: CASSGTRTSGANVLTF. The CDR3 DNA reads as TGTGCCAGTAGTGGGACACGCACCTCTGGGGCCAACGTCCTGACTTTC.

The chain joins TRBV28 to TRBJ1-1; D gene unclear. The CDR3 extends over 13 amino acids. The V and J ends lost 5 bases and 6 bases respectively, with 13 bases between them. Germline assignment: CDR1 MDHEN and CDR2 SYDVKM. The CDR3 DNA sequence: TGTGCCAGCAGTCGCGTGTTAGGACCTGAAGCTTTCTTT. Residues: CASSRVLGPEAFF.

The chain recombines TRBV7-8 with TRBJ1-1; D remains unclear. Germline V gene data show CDR1 as SGHVS and CDR2 as FQNEAQ. The V end lost 3 bases, the J end lost 11 bases, and 19 bases lay between the germline ends. This CDR3 comprises 14 residues. CDR3 nucleotides: TGTGCCAGCAGCTTTCTATTAGTCTCAGATACGGCTTTCTTT. It is translated as CASSFLLVSDTAFF. The full variable domain, with the rest looked up from reference TRBV7-8 and TRBJ1-1, is GAGVSQSPRYKVAKRGQDVALRCDPISGHVSLFWYQQALGQGPEFLTYFQNEAQLDKSGLPSDRFFAERPEGSVSTLKIQRTQQEDSAVYLCASSFLLVSDTAFFGQGTRLTVV.

The V call is TRBV10-3, the J call TRBJ1-1; TRBD1 agrees at 7 bases. The CDR3 is 15 amino acids. After removal of 3 bases from V and 0 bases from J, the junction contained 4 bases not matched to a gene. The germline V gene has CDR1 ENHRY and CDR2 SYGVKD. The CDR3 region has the DNA TGTGCCATCAGTGAAGGCAGGGGGATGAACACTGAAGCTTTCTTT. It specifies CAISEGRGMNTEAFF.

For the CDR3, the DNA is TGTGCCAGCAGCGGAGGGGGAGGGAGGGACAATGAGCAGTTCTTC. It specifies CASSGGGGRDNEQFF. This rearrangement joins TRBV4-2 to TRBJ2-1; tentative D call: TRBD2 (7 bases). Germline-derived CDR1 and CDR2 are LGHNA and YNFKEQ. Trimming took 5 bases from V and 5 from J, leaving 16 bases between them. This CDR3 has 15 amino acids.

This clone qualifies as medium-sized. The chain joins TRBV7-9 to TRBJ2-1; 10 bases line up with TRBD1. The CDR3 length is 17 residues. Germline lookup yields CDR1 SEHNR and CDR2 FQNEAQ (reference sequence). J was trimmed by 3 bases and V by 4 bases; bases with no gene match: 9. CDR3 nucleotide sequence: TGTGCCAGCAGCTCGGACGACAGGGGGCTTATCTACAATGAGCAGTTCTTC. Its protein product is CASSSDDRGLIYNEQFF.

The chain joins TRBV28 to TRBJ2-3; D is perhaps TRBD2 (7 bases). Trimming took 6 bases from V and 6 from J, leaving 19 bases between them. Germline V gives CDR1 MDHEN, CDR2 SYDVKM. The CDR3 sequence is 15 residues long. The DNA of the CDR3 is TGTGCCAGCAGGACCCAGTCGGGGGGCAGCGATACGCAGTATTTT. Translated, it gives CASRTQSGGSDTQYF.

The chain joins TRBV28 to TRBJ1-1; possible D gene TRBD1, 6 bases. Germline V lookup: CDR1 MDHEN, CDR2 SYDVKM. Trimming took off 1 base at V and 4 bases at J, with 13 bases between the two ends. The CDR3 runs 15 residues. CDR3 nucleotides: TGTGCCAGCAGTTTATTGGCCAGGGGCGTCACTGAAGCTTTCTTT. Encoded protein: CASSLLARGVTEAFF.

There are a few counts of this clone. The chain has TRBV15 and TRBJ2-5, with a possible D match to TRBD2 (6 bases). The V end was cut by 8 bases, the J end by 9 bases, with 13 bases between. Per the germline V gene, CDR1 is LNHNV and CDR2 is YYDKDF (reference sequence). CDR3 length: 11 residues. The CDR3 sequence: CATGLEGSQYF. The CDR3, as DNA: TGTGCCACCGGACTGGAGGGGTCCCAGTACTTC.

The chain combines TRBV6-6 with TRBJ2-1; D not resolved. CDR1 and CDR2 (germline): MNHNY, SVGAGI (reference sequence). This CDR3 contains 11 residues. V shed 2 bases and J shed 7 bases, with 3 bases lying between them. The CDR3 nucleotides read TGTGCCAGCAGTTACGGTAATGAGCAGTTCTTC. This codes for CASSYGNEQFF.

The rearrangement links TRBV19 to TRBJ1-5, with D tentatively TRBD1 (6 bases). Germline CDR1 reads LNHDA; CDR2 reads SQIVND (reference sequence). There are 16 residues in the CDR3. The V and J ends lost 7 bases and 2 bases respectively, with 18 bases between them. The DNA for the CDR3 is TGTGCCAGTAATGAACAGGGTACTATTGGCAATCAGCCCCAGCATTTT. It specifies CASNEQGTIGNQPQHF.

A single count supports this clone. V usage is TRBV5-1 and J usage is TRBJ2-3; 8 bases match TRBD2. The V and J ends lost 4 bases and 1 base, in that order; junction bases with no gene match: 8. There are 16 residues in the CDR3. CDR1 and CDR2 (germline): SGHRS, YFSETQ. In nucleotides, the CDR3 is TGCGCCAGCAGCCCCACCGGAGCGGGGGGCACAGATACGCAGTATTTT. It yields the protein CASSPTGAGGTDTQYF.